This entry lists 32 T cell receptor beta chains sequenced from one sample in a study of beta chain features in type 1 diabetes. Every isolated RNA sample was fully reverse transcribed, so sequencing captured expressed TCRB transcripts. Profiled with immunoSEQ multiplex PCR; TCRdb holds only in-frame clones, not every one. The table lists 390,000 or so clones, 14% of them singletons. Sequenced: naive CD4+ T cells from blood. These receptor sequences come from a man aged 25-45 years in good health.

The chain joins TRBV9 to TRBJ2-2; the match to TRBD1 covers 9 bases. The germline gives CDR1 SGDLS, CDR2 YYNGEE. V dropped 4 bases and J dropped 5; count of bases not matched to a gene: 6. The CDR3 totals 15 residues. CDR3 loop: CASSSRGTGTGELFF. CDR3 sequence (DNA): TGTGCCAGCAGCTCCCGGGGGACAGGGACCGGGGAGCTGTTTTTT.

There are a few counts of this clone. This rearrangement joins TRBV6-5 to TRBJ2-5, with 7 bases matching TRBD1. The junction had 1 base not matched to a gene; V was cut back by 4 bases and J by 2 bases. The V gene's germline CDR1 is MNHEY and CDR2 SVGAGI. This CDR3 has 13 residues. The CDR3 region has the DNA TGTGCCAGCAGTTCGGGACAGCAAGAGACCCAGTACTTC. Its translation: CASSSGQQETQYF.

The chain carries TRBV29-1 and TRBJ1-1, with TRBD1 identical over 7 bases. Germline V gives CDR1 SQVTM, CDR2 ANQGSEA. The CDR3 contains 17 residues. With V trimmed by 4 bases and J by 0 bases, 14 bases remained unmatched. Here the CDR3 reads CSVVPLTGASMNTEAFF. In nucleotides, the CDR3 is TGCAGCGTTGTCCCCCTCACAGGGGCGTCTATGAACACTGAAGCTTTCTTT.

This rearrangement joins TRBV19 to TRBJ2-1; no definite D call. This CDR3 has 15 residues. V shed 2 bases and J shed 1 base, with 9 bases lying between them. Per germline, CDR1 LNHDA and CDR2 SQIVND (reference sequence). For the CDR3, the DNA is TGTGCCAGTAGTATATGGCCTGAATCCTACAATGAGCAGTTCTTC. It specifies CASSIWPESYNEQFF.

This clone was counted between two and nine times. The chain couples TRBV29-1 to TRBJ2-3, with a tentative D call TRBD2 (7 bases). Germline-derived CDR1 and CDR2 are SQVTM and ANQGSEA. The CDR3 is 14 amino acids. V was pared by 7 bases and J by 4 bases, with 18 bases between. CDR3 sequence reads: CSGGWRGGSDTQYF. In DNA form, the CDR3 reads TGCAGCGGCGGATGGAGGGGGGGCTCAGATACGCAGTATTTT.

Note on this clone: A junction end diverges from the germline sequence, so it may reflect a read error. The chain carries TRBV7-2 and TRBJ2-3; 10 bases agree with TRBD2. This CDR3 contains 14 residues. Germline CDR1 SGHTA, CDR2 FQGNSA. The CDR3 DNA reads TGTGCCAGCAGCCTAGCGGGGGTTAAAGATACGCAGTATTTT. Protein product: CASSLAGVKDTQYF.

V usage is TRBV5-6 and J usage is TRBJ2-7, with D possibly being TRBD2 (5 bases). V was trimmed by 6 bases and J by 7 bases, leaving 26 bases between them. The CDR3 is 16 residues long. Germline CDR1 is SGHDT and CDR2 is YYEEEE. The CDR3 spells CASTSIRGLLLSEQYV. CDR3 sequence (DNA): TGTGCCAGCACCTCGATCCGGGGTCTCCTTTTGTCTGAGCAGTACGTC.

This clone was observed a handful of times. The chain joins TRBV6-4 to TRBJ2-5, with a weak D call TRBD2 (5 bases). The length of the CDR3 is 16 residues. Trimming removed 7 bases from V and 3 bases from J, with 21 bases in between. Germline V gene data show CDR1 as MRHNA and CDR2 as SNTAGT. The CDR3 here is CASMNPGTLREETQYF. CDR3 in DNA: TGTGCCAGCATGAACCCGGGAACCCTGCGGGAAGAGACCCAGTACTTC.

V and J are TRBV14 and TRBJ1-4; D unresolved. V lost 0 bases and J 3 bases, leaving 8 bases between the germline ends. CDR1 and CDR2 from the germline V gene are SGHDN and FVKESK. CDR3 length equals 15 residues. This CDR3 is CASSQENLPNEKLFF. Written as DNA, the CDR3 is TGTGCCAGCAGCCAAGAAAACCTTCCTAATGAAAAACTGTTTTTT.

This clone was seen more than once but under ten times. The V gene is TRBV10-3, the J gene TRBJ2-1; TRBD2 is a possible D gene (6 bases). With 2 bases removed from V and 6 bases from J, the gap between germline ends came to 20 bases. This CDR3 region has 17 residues. Germline CDR1 is ENHRY and CDR2 is SYGVKD. In DNA, the CDR3 is TGTGCCATCAGTGAGCTGGGACTGGAGAACGAATTCAATGAGCAGTTCTTC. Translating gives CAISELGLENEFNEQFF.

In this sample, this clone turned up a few times. This chain links TRBV27 with TRBJ2-1; D is undetermined. V lost 5 bases and J lost 10, with 12 bases in between. CDR1 is MNHEY, CDR2 SMNVEV, per germline (reference sequence). CDR3 size: 12 residues. The CDR3 DNA sequence: TGTGCCAGCAGTCCCAACGTTTGGGAGCAGTTCTTC. It encodes CASSPNVWEQFF.

As concerns this clone: Other DNA sequences in this sample translate to the same CDR3. The chain uses TRBV6-5 and TRBJ2-5; no definite D call. This CDR3 region has 13 residues. V lost 0 bases, J lost 5 bases, and 7 bases lay in between. Germline assignment: CDR1 MNHEY and CDR2 SVGAGI. This CDR3 reads CASSYSRQETQYF. The CDR3 nucleotides are TGTGCCAGCAGTTACTCGAGGCAGGAGACCCAGTACTTC.

This clone came up a few times. CDR3 coding DNA: TGTGCCAGCAGTTTGACAGCTAACTATGGCTACACCTTC. Amino acid sequence: CASSLTANYGYTF. This chain uses TRBV27 with TRBJ1-2; D is perhaps TRBD1 (5 bases). Germline CDR1 and CDR2: MNHEY and SMNVEV (reference sequence). V lost 3 bases to trimming and J lost 0 bases, with 5 bases between them. The CDR3 runs to 13 residues.

This clone was found a few times. The sample contains more than one DNA sequence encoding this CDR3. CDR3 region: CSVARGVSGYTF. CDR3 sequence (DNA): TGCAGCGTCGCCCGGGGTGTGAGTGGCTACACCTTC. The chain combines TRBV29-1 with TRBJ1-2, with unresolved D. CDR1 SQVTM and CDR2 ANQGSEA come from the germline V gene. Trimming shortened V by 6 bases and J by 7 bases, and 15 bases separated the two germline ends. The CDR3 runs 12 residues.

This clone has more than one count but fewer than ten. V usage is TRBV11-3 and J usage is TRBJ2-1; 8 nucleotides match TRBD2. Germline V gives CDR1 SGHNT, CDR2 YENEEA. This CDR3 has 14 amino acids. J gave up 4 bases and V 3 bases, and 2 bases lay outside the gene matches. CDR3 region: CASSFSGGYNEQFF. The CDR3 DNA sequence: TGTGCCAGCAGCTTCAGCGGGGGATACAATGAGCAGTTCTTC.

This clone was seen a few times. V and J are TRBV5-1 and TRBJ2-5; 7 bases line up with TRBD2. The germline gives CDR1 SGHRS, CDR2 YFSETQ. V dropped 0 bases and J dropped 5; count of bases not matched to a gene: 7. This CDR3 is built from 15 residues. The CDR3 DNA reads TGCGCCAGCAGCTTGGATGCGGGGGTGAGGGAGACCCAGTACTTC. It is translated as CASSLDAGVRETQYF. Based on the CDR3 plus reference TRBV5-1 and TRBJ2-5, the full variable domain is KAGVTQTPRYLIKTRGQQVTLSCSPISGHRSVSWYQQTPGQGLQFLFEYFSETQRNKGNFPGRFSGRQFSNSRSEMNVSTLELGDSALYLCASSLDAGVRETQYFGPGTRLLVL.

Here the CDR3 DNA reads TGTGCCAGCTCATCTGGGAATCTGGATACGCAGTATTTT. This translates into CASSSGNLDTQYF. The V call is TRBV18, the J call TRBJ2-3, with D unclear. Per the germline V gene, CDR1 is KGHSH and CDR2 is LQKENI. Trimming pared 5 bases from V and 6 bases from J, leaving 12 bases between. The CDR3 runs 13 residues.

There are a few counts of this clone. The chain carries TRBV20-1 and TRBJ1-5; 9 nucleotides agree with TRBD1. The CDR3 is 11 residues long. Losses at the gene ends were 5 bases for V and 7 bases for J; bases not matched to a gene: 0. CDR1 and CDR2 from the germline V gene are DFQATT and SNEGSKA (reference sequence). The CDR3 nucleotides are TGCAGTGCTGGGACAGGGCAGCCCCAGCATTTT. This encodes CSAGTGQPQHF.

This clone showed up just a few times. V usage is TRBV6-5 and J usage is TRBJ2-5; D remains unclear. With 2 bases removed from V and 5 bases from J, the gap between germline ends came to 3 bases. Germline CDR1 and CDR2: MNHEY and SVGAGI. The CDR3 loop spans 11 amino acids. In nucleotides, the CDR3 is TGTGCCAGCAGTTACACGGAGACCCAGTACTTC. The encoded protein is CASSYTETQYF.

The chain recombines TRBV9 with TRBJ2-7, with a tentative D call TRBD2 (5 bases). The CDR3 covers 14 residues. Germline lookup yields CDR1 SGDLS and CDR2 YYNGEE. The germline V and J ends were trimmed by 4 bases and 2 bases, with 13 bases remaining between them. Here the CDR3 DNA reads TGTGCCAGCAGCCCAGAGGGATATACCTACGAGCAGTACTTC. This translates into CASSPEGYTYEQYF. Supplemented by reference TRBV9 and TRBJ2-7, the full variable domain reads DSGVTQTPKHLITATGQRVTLRCSPRSGDLSVYWYQQSLDQGLQFLIQYYNGEERAKGNILERFSAQQFPDLHSELNLSSLELGDSALYFCASSPEGYTYEQYFGPGTRLTVT.

The gene calls are TRBV25-1 and TRBJ1-1, with D perhaps TRBD1 (6 bases). Germline V gives CDR1 MGHDK, CDR2 SYGVNS. The V and J ends lost 4 bases and 0 bases respectively, with 9 bases between them. This CDR3 has 14 amino acids. Here the CDR3 DNA reads TGTGCCAGCAGTGTGGACAGCTTGAACACTGAAGCTTTCTTT. Its translation: CASSVDSLNTEAFF.

The V gene is TRBV5-1, the J gene TRBJ2-3, with 11 bases lining up with TRBD2. Germline values: CDR1 SGHRS, CDR2 YFSETQ. The CDR3 totals 15 residues. J gave up 5 bases and V 5 bases, and 7 bases lay outside the gene matches. CDR3 in DNA: TGCGCCAGCAGACTTAGCGGGAGGGCCCTAGATACGCAGTATTTT. This sequence encodes CASRLSGRALDTQYF. The whole variable domain, remainder taken from reference TRBV5-1 and TRBJ2-3, is KAGVTQTPRYLIKTRGQQVTLSCSPISGHRSVSWYQQTPGQGLQFLFEYFSETQRNKGNFPGRFSGRQFSNSRSEMNVSTLELGDSALYLCASRLSGRALDTQYFGPGTRLTVL.

This clone was seen a handful of times. This chain links TRBV4-3 with TRBJ1-2; D might be TRBD1 (5 bases). Germline V gene sequence: CDR1 LGHNA, CDR2 YSLEER. This CDR3 contains 17 residues. V was shortened by 1 base and J by 6 bases, with 21 bases between the two germline ends. The chain's CDR3 is CASSQVQSGLGEDGYTF. In DNA form, the CDR3 reads TGCGCCAGCAGCCAAGTCCAGTCGGGACTCGGAGAGGATGGCTACACCTTC.

The V call is TRBV23-1, the J call TRBJ2-7; no firm D call. TRBV23-1 is labeled an ORF, and its function is uncertain. V was shortened by 4 bases and J by 0 bases, with 10 bases between the two germline ends. The CDR3 contains 14 residues. The CDR3 loop is CASSLVSCSYEQYF. DNA of the CDR3: TGCGCCAGCAGTCTGGTCAGTTGCTCCTACGAGCAGTACTTC.

This clone was seen only a few times. The J gene is TRBJ2-1, the V gene TRBV7-9; 15 positions match TRBD2. Losses at the gene ends were 5 bases for V and 1 base for J; bases not matched to a gene: 3. Germline lookup yields CDR1 SEHNR and CDR2 FQNEAQ (reference sequence). The CDR3 has 17 amino acids. The CDR3 sequence is CASSGGLAGGSYNEQFF. CDR3 bases: TGTGCCAGCAGCGGGGGACTAGCGGGAGGATCCTACAATGAGCAGTTCTTC.

This clone was seen only a few times. The V call is TRBV7-9, the J call TRBJ2-1; no definite D call. The CDR3 sequence is 12 residues long. Per the germline V gene, CDR1 is SEHNR and CDR2 is FQNEAQ (reference sequence). V was cut by 5 bases and J by 8 bases, with 10 bases left in between. This chain's CDR3 is CASSRFGDEQFF. CDR3 nucleotide sequence: TGTGCCAGCAGCCGGTTCGGAGATGAGCAGTTCTTC.

This clone was seen a handful of times. The gene calls are TRBV5-4 and TRBJ1-6; 7 bases fit TRBD1. The junction had 9 bases not matched to a gene; V was cut back by 2 bases and J by 10 bases. This CDR3 has 15 amino acids. Germline V lookup: CDR1 SGHNT, CDR2 YYREEE (reference sequence). The chain's CDR3 is CASSLEGQKSSPLHF. The CDR3 nucleotides are TGTGCCAGCAGCTTAGAGGGACAGAAGAGCTCACCCCTCCACTTT.

The table lists this clone with many counts. This chain uses TRBV19 with TRBJ2-5; TRBD1 matches at 7 bases. J was trimmed by 4 bases and V by 10 bases; bases with no gene match: 12. Germline V gene data show CDR1 as LNHDA and CDR2 as SQIVND (reference sequence). The CDR3 is made up of 14 amino acids. CDR3 nucleotide sequence: TGTGCCACCCAGGGGGACAGAGGGTCAGAGACCCAGTACTTC. Translating it yields CATQGDRGSETQYF.

This rearrangement joins TRBV18 to TRBJ2-5, with 8 bases that match TRBD1. The CDR3 is 15 residues long. Germline CDR1 KGHSH, CDR2 LQKENI. Germline trimming cut 1 base from V and 5 bases from J; bases unmatched to any gene: 6. In DNA, the CDR3 is TGTGCCAGCTCACCACGACAGGGGAGTTGGGAGACCCAGTACTTC. Its protein product is CASSPRQGSWETQYF.

This chain joins TRBV18 and TRBJ2-1; 7 bases are a match to TRBD1. With 6 bases clipped from V and 6 bases from J, the junction kept 5 bases outside the gene matches. Germline V gene lookup returns CDR1 KGHSH and CDR2 LQKENI. The CDR3 spans 13 residues. The CDR3 nucleotides read TGTGCCAGCTCGGGACAGAACGTCAATGAGCAGTTCTTC. Its protein is CASSGQNVNEQFF.

This clone is a singleton in its sample. The J gene is TRBJ1-5, the V gene TRBV6-5, with D perhaps TRBD1 (5 bases). The CDR3 length is 14 residues. Germline CDR1 is MNHEY and CDR2 is SVGAGI. V lost 6 bases and J 4 bases, leaving 13 bases between the germline ends. The CDR3 DNA follows: TGTGCCAGCAGCTGGGGGGAAGGGAATCAGCCCCAGCATTTT. Residues: CASSWGEGNQPQHF.

In its sample, this clone was seen a few times. The chain recombines TRBV5-4 with TRBJ2-3; 9 nucleotides match TRBD2. The V segment lost 3 bases and the J segment 3 bases; nucleotides outside the gene matches: 5. CDR1 and CDR2 from the germline V gene are SGHNT and YYREEE (reference sequence). CDR3 length: 15 amino acids. CDR3 nucleotide sequence: TGTGCCAGCAGCTCCCGGGGACTAGCTACAGATACGCAGTATTTT. Protein product: CASSSRGLATDTQYF.